The 8 T cell receptor beta chains reported below all come from one sample, sequenced in a study of T-cell reconstitution after alpha-beta-depleted transplantation in children. Researchers prepared the TCRbeta library using unique molecular identifiers, the study reports. TCRdb independently ran MiXCR on the PCR reads; one entry per CDR3 protein. The top ten clones hold roughly 0.84% of a sample with roughly 670,000 distinct CDR3 sequences, around 12% of them seen once. Sequenced material: PBMCs, taken before TCRalphabeta/CD19-depleted stem cell transplant. All receptors derive from a girl aged 2-10 years with congenital amegakaryocytic thrombocytopenia, due to receive a stem cell transplant.

This clonotype was seen many times. The rearrangement joins TRBV5-1 to TRBJ2-1, with 11 nucleotides matching TRBD2. CDR1 is SGHRS, CDR2 YFSETQ, per germline. The V segment lost 4 bases and the J segment 4 bases; nucleotides outside the gene matches: 7. The CDR3 has 16 amino acids. For the CDR3, the DNA is TGCGCCAGCAGCGCGGGAGGGACTAGCGGTTACAATGAGCAGTTCTTC. This encodes CASSAGGTSGYNEQFF.

This clonotype was seen repeatedly, ten times or more. CDR3 protein: CASSLARLGGRNEQFF. CDR3 in DNA: TGTGCCAGCAGCTTAGCTCGACTAGGAGGTAGGAATGAGCAGTTCTTC. The chain employs TRBV11-2 and TRBJ2-1; possible D gene TRBD2, 6 bases. CDR1 is SGHAT and CDR2 is FQNNGV in the germline V gene. The CDR3 contains 16 residues. The V end lost 1 base, the J end lost 7 bases, and 17 bases lay between the germline ends.

This clonotype was observed many times. The rearrangement uses TRBV29-1 and TRBJ1-5, with D tentatively TRBD1 (6 bases). V was clipped by 4 bases and J by 13 bases, with 17 bases between them. Germline assignment: CDR1 SQVTM and CDR2 ANQGSEA. This CDR3 has 12 amino acids. The CDR3 bases are TGCAGCGTTGTTTGGGACAAAAGGCCTCAGCATTTT. Translated: CSVVWDKRPQHF.

The chain carries TRBV7-2 and TRBJ2-1, with a weak D call TRBD2 (5 bases). In germline, CDR1 is SGHTA, CDR2 FQGNSA. Trimming left V 2 bases short and J 3 bases short, with 14 bases between. CDR3 size: 16 residues. CDR3 in DNA: TGTGCCAGCAGCTTAACCCGGGAAAGGAGCTACAATGAGCAGTTCTTC. It specifies CASSLTRERSYNEQFF.

Ten or more counts support this clonotype. The chain has TRBV4-2 and TRBJ2-3; D may be TRBD2 (5 bases). V lost 4 bases and J 5 bases, leaving 16 bases between the germline ends. CDR1 is LGHNA and CDR2 is YNFKEQ in the germline V gene. This CDR3 is 15 amino acids long. The DNA of the CDR3 is TGTGCCAGCAGCCCTCAAGAGGGAGCGGTAGATACGCAGTATTTT. Its translation: CASSPQEGAVDTQYF.

This clonotype was counted ten times or more. J is TRBJ2-1 and V is TRBV15, with 7 positions matching TRBD2. V lost 4 bases to trimming and J lost 5 bases; unmatched junction nucleotides: 8. This CDR3 has 15 amino acids. CDR1 and CDR2 (germline): LNHNV, YYDKDF (reference sequence). The CDR3 coding sequence is TGTGCCACCAGCACTTGGAGGGAGGGCCACAATGAGCAGTTCTTC. This encodes CATSTWREGHNEQFF.

This clonotype was detected ten times or more. The rearrangement links TRBV12-3 or TRBV12-4 to TRBJ2-5; D gene unclear. This CDR3 contains 14 residues. The V gene lost 3 bases and the J gene lost 5 bases, with 13 bases spanning the gap. CDR3 sequence reads: CASSFSAASETQYF. The CDR3 bases are TGTGCCAGCAGTTTTAGTGCGGCTTCGGAGACCCAGTACTTC.

The rearrangement uses TRBV19 and TRBJ1-2, with D tentatively TRBD1 (5 bases). The CDR3 is 13 amino acids. Germline V gives CDR1 LNHDA, CDR2 SQIVND (reference sequence). Trimming took off 5 bases at V and 4 bases at J, with 11 bases between the two ends. CDR3 residues: CASSWWGPYGYTF. In DNA, the CDR3 is TGTGCCAGTAGTTGGTGGGGACCCTATGGCTACACCTTC.